The present T cell receptor beta chain was sequenced within a study of cytomegalovirus exposure and HLA in healthy donors. Primers included in the PCR were 60 Vbeta and 13 Jbeta primers. Sequenced by immunoSEQ multiplex PCR; TCRdb stores in-frame clones only, minus some. This sample yields over 150,000 clones, of which 68% are seen a single time; about 3% belongs to the top ten. Trimming at V came to 2 bases and at J to 13 bases, leaving 4 bases not matched to a gene. Germline V gene lookup returns CDR1 MDHEN and CDR2 SYDVKM. This CDR3 region has 12 residues. The sequenced material came from PBMCs. The rearrangement joins TRBV28 to TRBJ2-2; 7 bases line up with TRBD1. The clonotype comes from a woman aged 40 to 49 in good health and CMV-seropositive. The CDR3 nucleotides read TGTGCCAGCAGTTTACGACAGGGTTCGCTGTTTTTT. It codes for CASSLRQGSLFF.